This is a list of T cell receptor beta chains from one sample in a study of identical twins. Each CDR3 protein is one row after TCRdb ran MiXCR on the 5' RACE reads. The data show approximately 470,000 distinct CDR3 sequences, about 14% seen once. Another study also made use of these data, one on yellow fever vaccine responses in identical twins.

Sequenced sample: CD4+ T cells sorted from blood. The receptors were sampled from a woman aged 18 to 35 in good health. Both conserved end residues are part of each CDR3. Fields, in order: clone size, J gene, V gene, D gene, CDR3 protein, CDR3 DNA. A D gene is named only where the DNA matches it firmly. The size of a clone is reported for some rows only, either as once, few or many, or as a class for expanded clones.

>many|TRBJ2-7|TRBV6-1|TRBD2
CASRRTSGGAYEQYF
TGTGCCAGCAGACGGACTAGCGGGGGGGCCTACGAGCAGTACTTC
>-|TRBJ2-3|TRBV20-1|TRBD2
CSARTSGRGPDTQYF
TGCAGTGCTCGTACTAGCGGGAGAGGGCCAGATACGCAGTATTTT
>-|TRBJ1-2|TRBV12-3/TRBV12-4|TRBD1
CASSRGQGAYGYTF
TGTGCCAGCAGCAGGGGACAGGGGGCATATGGCTACACCTTC
>few|TRBJ2-7|TRBV7-8|-
CASSPEGVSPYEQYF
TGTGCCAGCAGCCCCGAGGGGGTTTCTCCCTACGAGCAGTACTTC
>many|TRBJ1-1|TRBV10-3|-
CAISEGTKASMNTEAFF
TGTGCCATCAGTGAAGGCACCAAGGCTAGCATGAACACTGAAGCTTTCTTT
>few|TRBJ2-2|TRBV5-1|-
CASSQRTANTGELFF
TGCGCCAGCAGCCAAAGGACGGCTAACACCGGGGAGCTGTTTTTT
>few|TRBJ2-7|TRBV27|-
CASSFADLDEQYF
TGTGCCAGCAGTTTCGCGGACTTGGACGAGCAGTACTTC
>few|TRBJ1-5|TRBV7-9|-
CASSLDLTGSNQPQHF
TGTGCCAGCAGCTTAGACTTAACAGGGAGCAATCAGCCCCAGCATTTT
>-|TRBJ2-5|TRBV7-9|TRBD2
CASSLRRGLAGQETQYF
TGTGCCAGCAGCTTAAGGCGGGGACTAGCGGGACAAGAGACCCAGTACTTC
>-|TRBJ2-3|TRBV9|-
CASSTTPARTDTQYF
TGTGCCAGCAGCACCACTCCAGCTCGGACAGATACGCAGTATTTT
>once|TRBJ2-7|TRBV6-1|TRBD1
CASAGTGTYEQYF
TGTGCCAGCGCCGGGACAGGGACCTACGAGCAGTACTTC